This passage covers 14 T cell receptor beta chains from one sample sequenced in a study of T-cell reconstitution after alpha-beta-depleted transplantation in children. Researchers prepared the TCRbeta library using unique molecular identifiers, the study reports. TCRdb processed the PCR reads anew with MiXCR; each CDR3 protein has one entry. This table holds 190,000 or so distinct CDR3 sequences, around 6.8% found once. Specimen: PBMCs from the stem cell graft donor, collected from the stem cell graft. All receptors derive from a human donor who donated a stem cell graft to a child with Wiskott-Aldrich syndrome.

The gene calls are TRBV12-3 or TRBV12-4 and TRBJ1-5, with TRBD1 matching over 9 bases. The CDR3 has 17 residues. V trimming: 2 bases; J trimming: 0 bases; junction bases outside the gene matches: 5. The CDR3 DNA follows: TGTGCCAGCAGTTTAAAGGGACAGGGAAATAGCAATCAGCCCCAGCATTTT. Protein: CASSLKGQGNSNQPQHF.

This clonotype was seen many times. CDR3 residues: CASSYSRIQGTYEQYF. The CDR3 DNA is TGTGCCAGCAGTTACTCGAGGATACAGGGAACCTACGAGCAGTACTTC. The chain has TRBV6-5 and TRBJ2-7; D perhaps matches TRBD1 (6 bases). The germline CDR1 and CDR2 sequences are MNHEY and SVGAGI. CDR3 length: 16 residues. V was shortened by 0 bases and J by 2 bases, with 14 bases between the two germline ends.

This clonotype was observed at least ten times. This chain joins TRBV19 and TRBJ2-1; D is perhaps TRBD2 (5 bases). Germline CDR1 is LNHDA and CDR2 is SQIVND (reference sequence). There are 13 residues in the CDR3. Between the trimmed V and J ends, which lost 7 bases and 9 bases, there was a span of 16 bases. The CDR3 spells CASTKVRGGEQFF. The CDR3 bases are TGTGCCAGTACCAAAGTTCGAGGAGGTGAGCAGTTCTTC.

V usage is TRBV6-2 or TRBV6-3 and J usage is TRBJ2-7; D is possibly TRBD1 (6 bases). The CDR3 runs 14 residues. Germline loops: CDR1 MNHEY, CDR2 SVGEGT. The V end was cut by 2 bases, the J end by 5 bases, with 13 bases between. The CDR3 is CASSYISRTDEQYF. For the CDR3, the DNA is TGTGCCAGCAGTTACATTAGTCGGACAGACGAGCAGTACTTC.

This chain connects TRBV18 to TRBJ2-1, with D tentatively TRBD1 (5 bases). CDR3 length: 15 residues. V lost 3 bases to trimming and J lost 3 bases, with 12 bases between them. The V gene's germline CDR1 is KGHSH and CDR2 LQKENI. The CDR3 nucleotides read TGTGCCAGCTCACCGTCAGACAGTGGCTACAATGAGCAGTTCTTC. Amino acids: CASSPSDSGYNEQFF.

This clonotype was detected many times. The J gene is TRBJ1-2, the V gene TRBV28; 7 nucleotides line up with TRBD1. The CDR3 length is 15 residues. Looked up from germline, CDR1 is MDHEN and CDR2 is SYDVKM. V lost 4 bases to trimming and J lost 5 bases; unmatched junction nucleotides: 10. The CDR3 loop reads CASSSPLTGRYGYTF. DNA for the CDR3: TGTGCCAGCAGTTCGCCGCTGACAGGGCGGTATGGCTACACCTTC.

The rearrangement links TRBV24-1 to TRBJ2-2, with D possibly TRBD1 on 5 matching bases. Trimming shortened V by 4 bases and J by 1 base, and 9 bases separated the two germline ends. Germline lookup yields CDR1 KGHDR and CDR2 SFDVKD. The CDR3 covers 15 residues. In DNA, the CDR3 is TGTGCCACCAGTGAGAGACAGTGGAACACCGGGGAGCTGTTTTTT. Protein: CATSERQWNTGELFF.

This clonotype occurred many times. This chain uses TRBV5-5 with TRBJ2-3; possible D gene TRBD1, 6 bases. The CDR3 loop spans 14 amino acids. Germline values: CDR1 SGHKS, CDR2 YYEKEE (reference sequence). Between the trimmed V and J ends, which lost 4 bases and 6 bases, there was a span of 15 bases. In DNA form, the CDR3 reads TGTGCCAGCAGCCACCCGTACAGGGCCGATACGCAGTATTTT. This sequence encodes CASSHPYRADTQYF.

This clonotype occurred a few times. The chain has TRBV19 and TRBJ2-6; tentative D call: TRBD1 (5 bases). Trimming removed 6 bases at V and 2 bases at J, with 11 bases between. CDR1 and CDR2 from the germline V gene are LNHDA and SQIVND (reference sequence). The CDR3 spans 15 residues. CDR3 protein: CASRSARAGANVLTF. CDR3 coding DNA: TGTGCCAGTAGGTCAGCCAGGGCTGGGGCCAACGTCCTGACTTTC.

This clonotype has ten or more counts. This rearrangement joins TRBV20-1 to TRBJ2-3; unclear D gene. V dropped 0 bases and J dropped 2 bases, with 9 bases sitting between them. This CDR3 has 14 amino acids. Germline V gene sequence: CDR1 DFQATT, CDR2 SNEGSKA (reference sequence). Here the CDR3 reads CSARDPAFTDTQYF. The CDR3 nucleotides are TGCAGTGCTAGAGATCCGGCCTTCACAGATACGCAGTATTTT.

This clonotype has a count of ten or more. The chain uses TRBV25-1 and TRBJ1-5; D unresolved. Germline-derived CDR1 and CDR2 are MGHDK and SYGVNS. Trimming removed 4 bases from V and 4 bases from J, with 20 bases in between. There are 17 residues in the CDR3. Here the CDR3 DNA reads TGTGCCAGCAGTGCCAGCGGCCGGGGAGGGTCGAATCAGCCCCAGCATTTT. Protein product: CASSASGRGGSNQPQHF.

This clonotype was detected many times. J is TRBJ2-2 and V is TRBV30; D remains ambiguous. The CDR3 contains 13 residues. Germline lookup yields CDR1 GTSNPN and CDR2 SVGIG (reference sequence). Trimming removed 0 bases from V and 1 base from J, with 3 bases in between. Here the CDR3 reads CAWSVGNTGELFF. The CDR3 DNA is TGTGCCTGGAGTGTTGGGAACACCGGGGAGCTGTTTTTT. Full variable domain (outside the CDR3, taken from reference TRBV30 and TRBJ2-2): SQTIHQWPATLVQPVGSPLSLECTVEGTSNPNLYWYRQAAGRGLQLLFYSVGIGQISSEVPQNLSASRPQDRQFILSSKKLLLSDSGFYLCAWSVGNTGELFFGEGSRLTVL.

This clonotype came up many times. The genes are TRBV5-1 and TRBJ2-7; 7 bases are a match to TRBD1. The germline gives CDR1 SGHRS, CDR2 YFSETQ. The CDR3 has 13 amino acids. V was pared by 3 bases and J by 6 bases, with 6 bases of the junction left unmatched. The CDR3 is CASSYLQGREQYF. The CDR3 bases are TGCGCCAGCAGCTATCTACAGGGGCGCGAGCAGTACTTC.

This clonotype was recorded at least ten times. The gene calls are TRBV7-8 and TRBJ1-1; 7 bases agree with TRBD1. V gave up 4 bases and J gave up 7 bases; unmatched junction bases: 6. This CDR3 has 13 amino acids. Germline loops: CDR1 SGHVS, CDR2 FQNEAQ. CDR3 amino acids: CASSSARGVEAFF. In DNA, the CDR3 is TGTGCCAGCAGCTCAGCCAGGGGGGTTGAAGCTTTCTTT.